Included here is one TCR beta chain sequence, with context. This specimen belongs to a study of T cell responses to AZD1222 COVID-19 vaccine. Profiling relied on immunoSEQ multiplex PCR, and the TCRdb table lists in-frame clones only, not all of them. The data contain 100,000 to 120,000 clones, 85% to 90% of them seen just once; the ten biggest clones take up approximately 15%. Trimming shortened V by 0 bases and J by 5 bases, and 8 bases separated the two germline ends. The germline gives CDR1 SGHTA, CDR2 FQGTGA. The CDR3 covers 14 residues. Sequencing used peripheral blood, obtained 28 days after the second AZD1222 dose. The origin of this receptor is an adult who received the AZD1222 COVID-19 vaccine. The chain links TRBV7-3 to TRBJ2-1, with D uncertain. The CDR3 region is CASSLTYWDNEQFF. The CDR3 DNA reads as TGTGCCAGCAGCTTAACTTATTGGGACAATGAGCAGTTCTTC. Using reference TRBV7-3 and TRBJ2-1 for the parts outside the CDR3, the full variable domain is GAGVSQTPSNKVTEKGKYVELRCDPISGHTALYWYRQSLGQGPEFLIYFQGTGAADDSGLPNDRFFAVRPEGSVSTLKIQRTERGDSAVYLCASSLTYWDNEQFFGPGTRLTVL.